These T cell receptor beta chains were read from a single sample in a study of T-cell memory formation after mild COVID-19. TCRdb itself ran the 5' RACE reads through MiXCR, one entry per CDR3 protein. Of around 400,000 distinct CDR3 sequences listed, approximately 25% are singletons. Sequenced: PBMCs or a T cell subset sorted from them (not recorded which). The receptors stem from an adult woman who had mild COVID-19 (a few samples of this study predate the infection). Cell type and time point are not known. Each CDR3 is given with its conserved first and last residue. Fields, in order: D gene, V gene, clone size, J gene, CDR3 protein, CDR3 DNA. D genes are given only for firm matches. Clone sizes are given selectively: once, few, many, or a class where the clone is expanded.

>TRBD1|TRBV5-1|many|TRBJ2-7
CASSLTGGVYEQYF
TGCGCCAGCAGTTTGACAGGGGGCGTCTACGAGCAGTACTTC
>-|TRBV7-8|few|TRBJ1-1
CASSLRSGQSNTEAFF
TGTGCCAGCAGCTTGAGGTCCGGACAGTCGAACACTGAAGCTTTCTTT
>TRBD2|TRBV9|-|TRBJ2-2
CASSAPLSGGGAGELFF
TGTGCCAGCAGCGCCCCTCTAAGCGGGGGAGGAGCCGGGGAGCTGTTTTTT
>TRBD1|TRBV6-6|-|TRBJ2-5
CASRRQGLRETQYF
TGTGCCAGCAGAAGACAGGGGCTTAGGGAGACCCAGTACTTC
>-|TRBV9|-|TRBJ2-1
CASSPRTSPDREQFF
TGTGCCAGCAGCCCTCGGACCTCCCCGGATCGTGAGCAGTTCTTC
>TRBD1|TRBV4-2|-|TRBJ1-1
CASSPRDRVMGGTEAFF
TGTGCCAGCAGCCCCCGGGACAGGGTTATGGGTGGCACTGAAGCTTTCTTT
>TRBD1|TRBV29-1|-|TRBJ2-7
CSVEREWDRVGEQYF
TGCAGCGTTGAGAGGGAATGGGACAGGGTTGGGGAGCAGTACTTC
>TRBD1|TRBV6-2/TRBV6-3|few|TRBJ2-4
CASSFQGESDIQYF
TGTGCCAGCAGTTTTCAGGGGGAGTCGGACATTCAGTACTTC
>TRBD1|TRBV6-2/TRBV6-3|-|TRBJ1-2
CASWNRATGLHYGYTF
TGTGCCAGTTGGAATAGGGCGACAGGGCTCCACTATGGCTACACCTTC
>TRBD2|TRBV4-1|-|TRBJ2-7
CASSQDSGGLYEQYF
TGCGCCAGCAGCCAAGATAGCGGGGGGCTTTACGAGCAGTACTTC
>-|TRBV27|few|TRBJ2-7
CASSLYRTYEQYF
TGTGCCAGCAGTCTGTACAGGACCTACGAGCAGTACTTC
>-|TRBV15|-|TRBJ1-1
CATSRFQQGNTEAFF
TGTGCCACCAGCAGATTTCAACAGGGGAACACTGAAGCTTTCTTT
>-|TRBV7-8|few|TRBJ2-5
CASSLYLGAGETQYF
TGTGCCAGCAGCTTATATTTGGGGGCCGGGGAGACCCAGTACTTC
>-|TRBV11-3|-|TRBJ2-3
CASSPPYSSDTQYF
TGTGCCAGCAGCCCCCCGTATTCCTCAGATACGCAGTATTTT
>TRBD1|TRBV20-1|-|TRBJ2-1
CSARDAGQGSYNEQFF
TGCAGTGCAAGAGATGCGGGACAGGGTTCCTACAATGAGCAGTTCTTC